These 18 T cell receptor beta chains originate from one sample sequenced in a study of blood T cell repertoires in COVID-19. Libraries were prepared by immunoSEQ multiplex PCR; TCRdb keeps only in-frame clonotypes and omits some of them. The data show 130,000 to 150,000 clones, about 76% seen once. Sequenced input: peripheral blood. The origin of the receptors is a woman in her 70s with COVID-19, enrolled during active disease.

This chain joins TRBV5-6 and TRBJ2-7; 10 bases align to TRBD1. Germline CDR1 and CDR2: SGHDT and YYEEEE. The V gene end was trimmed by 4 bases and the J gene end by 2 bases; junction bases not matched to a gene: 3. The CDR3 spans 14 residues. CDR3 protein: CASSRGTGAYEQYF. The CDR3, as DNA: TGTGCCAGCAGCCGTGGGACAGGGGCCTACGAGCAGTACTTC.

The chain carries TRBV28 and TRBJ1-2, with TRBD1 as a possible D gene (5 bases). The germline V and J ends were trimmed by 5 bases and 5 bases, with 9 bases remaining between them. The CDR3 runs 12 residues. Germline CDR1 and CDR2: MDHEN and SYDVKM. The CDR3 DNA reads as TGTGCCAGCAGTAATCGACAGTATGGCTACACCTTC. Its protein is CASSNRQYGYTF.

A few counts support this clone. This chain uses TRBV27 with TRBJ2-1; the D gene is possibly TRBD2 (6 bases). The ends were cut back, 0 bases at V and 7 bases at J, with 19 bases in the middle. Germline V gene data show CDR1 as MNHEY and CDR2 as SMNVEV (reference sequence). The CDR3 is 17 amino acids. CDR3 sequence: CASSLSLAGPPFNEQFF. The CDR3 bases are TGTGCCAGCAGTTTATCGTTGGCGGGGCCGCCGTTTAATGAGCAGTTCTTC.

The chain combines TRBV6-1 with TRBJ1-2, with D possibly TRBD1 on 6 matching bases. The V and J ends lost 3 bases and 7 bases respectively, with 18 bases between them. This CDR3 has 15 residues. Germline values: CDR1 MNHNS, CDR2 SASEGT. Here the CDR3 DNA reads TGTGCCAGCAGTGATGTGGAGGGGGGGTGGCGTGGCTACACCTTC. Protein sequence: CASSDVEGGWRGYTF.

This clone was picked up a small number of times. The CDR3, as DNA: TGTGCCAGTAGCCATCGGACAGTGCAGGGCTACACCTTC. Its protein product is CASSHRTVQGYTF. The gene calls are TRBV19 and TRBJ1-2, with a tentative D call TRBD1 (6 bases). The germline V gene encodes CDR1 LNHDA and CDR2 SQIVND (reference sequence). The CDR3 extends over 13 amino acids. V was shortened by 6 bases and J by 8 bases, with 16 bases between the two germline ends.

This clone has a handful of counts. The chain links TRBV5-4 to TRBJ2-7; TRBD1 matches 9 bases. This CDR3 spans 17 amino acids. V was clipped by 4 bases and J by 2 bases; unmatched bases: 13. Per germline, CDR1 SGHNT and CDR2 YYREEE (reference sequence). CDR3 in DNA: TGTGCCAGCAGCCTGACAGGGGGAGGTTTTCGGGCCTACGAGCAGTACTTC. Residues: CASSLTGGGFRAYEQYF.

The chain combines TRBV7-2 with TRBJ1-2; 9 positions match TRBD1. Germline trimming cut 5 bases from V and 7 bases from J; bases unmatched to any gene: 8. The length of the CDR3 is 14 residues. CDR1 and CDR2 from the germline V gene are SGHTA and FQGNSA. The CDR3 protein is CASSPTGGIGGYTF. CDR3 bases: TGTGCCAGCAGCCCGACAGGGGGTATTGGTGGCTACACCTTC.

The count of this clone is one. This chain joins TRBV7-2 and TRBJ2-3, with 13 positions matching TRBD2. There are 16 residues in the CDR3. Germline values: CDR1 SGHTA, CDR2 FQGNSA. V lost 6 bases, J lost 1 base, and 4 bases stayed unmatched. CDR3 bases: TGTGCCAGCAGTTACGGACTAGCGGGGGGCACAGATACGCAGTATTTT. Its translation: CASSYGLAGGTDTQYF. The full variable domain, its missing parts supplied by reference TRBV7-2 and TRBJ2-3, is GAGVSQSPSNKVTEKGKDVELRCDPISGHTALYWYRQSLGQGLEFLIYFQGNSAPDKSGLPSDRFSAERTGGSVSTLTIQRTQQEDSAVYLCASSYGLAGGTDTQYFGPGTRLTVL.

J is TRBJ1-5 and V is TRBV28; no clear D gene. The CDR3 covers 13 residues. V dropped 5 bases and J dropped 7 bases, with 12 bases sitting between them. CDR1 and CDR2 (germline): MDHEN, SYDVKM. CDR3 sequence: CASSLRHPQPQHF. CDR3 sequence (DNA): TGTGCCAGCAGTCTCAGACACCCCCAGCCCCAGCATTTT.

The chain has TRBV27 and TRBJ2-5; 9 nucleotides match TRBD1. J lost 4 bases, V lost 8 bases, and 5 bases had no gene match. From germline, CDR1 is MNHEY and CDR2 SMNVEV (reference sequence). CDR3 length equals 13 residues. For the CDR3, the DNA is TGTGCCAGCCGACAGGGGGTAAGAGAGACCCAGTACTTC. Translating it yields CASRQGVRETQYF.

The chain is built from TRBV28 and TRBJ1-1; the match to TRBD1 covers 9 bases. The CDR3 totals 14 residues. Trimming took 8 bases from V and 4 from J; bases not matched to a gene: 8. The germline V gene encodes CDR1 MDHEN and CDR2 SYDVKM. The CDR3 sequence: CASPPRQGGTEAFF. The CDR3 nucleotides read TGTGCCAGCCCCCCCCGACAGGGGGGCACTGAAGCTTTCTTT.

This chain connects TRBV19 to TRBJ2-2, with 9 bases fitting TRBD1. The V gene end was trimmed by 6 bases and the J gene end by 4 bases; junction bases not matched to a gene: 12. Germline loops: CDR1 LNHDA, CDR2 SQIVND (reference sequence). The CDR3 length is 17 residues. CDR3 nucleotides: TGTGCCAGTAGCGCACCTAGGGGACAGGGAGTCACCGGGGAGCTGTTTTTT. Its protein is CASSAPRGQGVTGELFF.

This rearrangement joins TRBV4-1 to TRBJ1-1; D call uncertain. There are 14 residues in the CDR3. Germline CDR1 reads MGHRA; CDR2 reads YSYEKL. The V and J ends lost 2 bases and 14 bases respectively, with 21 bases between them. The chain's CDR3 is CASSQLKNPPRAFF. For the CDR3, the DNA is TGCGCCAGCAGCCAACTTAAGAACCCACCTCGAGCGTTCTTT.

The gene calls are TRBV6-5 and TRBJ1-2; 7 nucleotides match TRBD1. CDR1 and CDR2 (germline): MNHEY, SVGAGI. The V gene end was trimmed by 5 bases and the J gene end by 7 bases; junction bases not matched to a gene: 7. The CDR3 loop spans 13 amino acids. The CDR3 here is CASSTGAVGGYTF. The CDR3 coding sequence is TGTGCCAGCAGTACAGGGGCCGTCGGTGGCTACACCTTC.

The rearrangement joins TRBV7-8 to TRBJ1-4; no definite D call. This CDR3 is 14 amino acids long. The germline V and J ends were trimmed by 5 bases and 7 bases, with 14 bases remaining between them. Germline assignment: CDR1 SGHVS and CDR2 FQNEAQ. CDR3 nucleotides: TGTGCCAGCAGCCCCCGGATCCGGGGTGAAAAACTGTTTTTT. Its translation: CASSPRIRGEKLFF.

V and J are TRBV11-2 and TRBJ1-3; 7 bases align to TRBD1. J was trimmed by 12 bases and V by 4 bases; bases with no gene match: 6. The CDR3 runs 12 residues. Germline CDR1 is SGHAT and CDR2 is FQNNGV. In DNA, the CDR3 is TGTGCCAGCAGCTCCATCAGGGGGGACATATATTTT. Protein sequence: CASSSIRGDIYF.

This chain links TRBV9 with TRBJ2-2, with D possibly matching TRBD2 (7 bases). The CDR3 runs 14 residues. CDR1 is SGDLS, CDR2 YYNGEE, per germline. V dropped 3 bases and J dropped 7 bases, with 13 bases sitting between them. Here the CDR3 DNA reads TGTGCCAGCAGCGACCGGGGGGCTAACGGGGAGCTGTTTTTT. Translating it yields CASSDRGANGELFF.

A single count supports this clone. The chain employs TRBV6-2 or TRBV6-3 and TRBJ2-5; TRBD2 might be the D (6 bases). This CDR3 contains 15 residues. Germline V gene lookup returns CDR1 MNHEY and CDR2 SVGEGT. V was clipped by 4 bases and J by 5 bases, with 17 bases between them. CDR3: CASSSPRAGLETQYF. CDR3 in DNA: TGTGCCAGCAGTTCCCCACGGGCGGGGCTGGAGACCCAGTACTTC.